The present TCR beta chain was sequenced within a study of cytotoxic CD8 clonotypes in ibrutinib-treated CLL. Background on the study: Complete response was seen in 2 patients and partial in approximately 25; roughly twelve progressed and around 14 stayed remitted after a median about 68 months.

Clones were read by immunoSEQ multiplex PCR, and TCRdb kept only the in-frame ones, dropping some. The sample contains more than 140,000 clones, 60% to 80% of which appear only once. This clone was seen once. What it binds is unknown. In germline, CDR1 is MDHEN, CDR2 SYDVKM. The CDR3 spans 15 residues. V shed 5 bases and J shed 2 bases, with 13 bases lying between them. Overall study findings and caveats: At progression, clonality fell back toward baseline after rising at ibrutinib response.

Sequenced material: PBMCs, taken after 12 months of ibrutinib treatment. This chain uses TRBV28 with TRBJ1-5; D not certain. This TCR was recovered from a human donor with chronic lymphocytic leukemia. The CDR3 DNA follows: TGTGCCAGCAGTCACCGCGGTGAAGGCAATCAGCCCCAGCATTTT. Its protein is CASSHRGEGNQPQHF.